This is a list of T cell receptor beta chains from one sample in a study of CD8 T cells in Susac syndrome. One entry per CDR3 protein, called by TCRdb with MiXCR from the immunoSEQ multiplex PCR reads. The data contain roughly 130,000 distinct CDR3 sequences, about 95% of them singletons. Sequenced input: CD4+ T cells from PBMCs. These receptors all come from a human donor in good health. CDR3s include the opening cysteine and the closing phenylalanine or tryptophan. The D gene is left open where the match is weak. Size is stated for part of the rows, as once, few or many counts, or as a class when the clone is expanded.

TRBJ2-2 | once | TRBV5-1 | - | CASSLLGNTGELFF | TGCGCCAGCAGCTTGCTAGGAAACACCGGGGAGCTGTTTTTT
TRBJ2-5 | - | TRBV12-3/TRBV12-4 | - | CASSWNDQETQYF | TGTGCCAGCAGTTGGAACGACCAAGAGACCCAGTACTTC
TRBJ1-3 | once | TRBV5-1 | TRBD1 | CASSPTGVDTIYF | TGCGCCAGCAGCCCTACAGGGGTGGACACCATATATTTT
TRBJ2-5 | - | TRBV25-1 | - | CASSESIPETQYF | TGTGCCAGCAGTGAATCTATCCCAGAGACCCAGTACTTC
TRBJ2-5 | - | TRBV28 | - | CAGVGTQYF | TGTGCCGGCGTAGGGACCCAGTACTTC
TRBJ2-3 | - | TRBV5-6 | TRBD2 | CASSLTGGSWDTQYF | TGTGCCAGCAGCTTGACTGGCGGGAGTTGGGATACGCAGTATTTT
TRBJ2-3 | - | TRBV29-1 | - | CSVEPGSDTQYF | TGCAGCGTTGAACCGGGTTCAGATACGCAGTATTTT
TRBJ2-3 | - | TRBV27 | TRBD2 | CASSSLAGLTDTQYF | TGTGCCAGCAGTTCACTAGCGGGCCTCACAGATACGCAGTATTTT
TRBJ2-7 | - | TRBV15 | - | CATSPRDGSYEQYF | TGTGCCACCAGTCCCCGGGACGGCTCCTACGAGCAGTACTTC
TRBJ1-1 | - | TRBV4-2 | - | CASSQEGRDTEAFF | TGTGCCAGCAGCCAAGAGGGGAGAGACACTGAAGCTTTCTTT
TRBJ2-5 | once | TRBV5-1 | - | CASSYLDYQETQYF | TGCGCCAGCAGCTACTTAGATTACCAAGAGACCCAGTACTTC
TRBJ2-4 | - | TRBV12-3/TRBV12-4 | TRBD2 | CASSFNRGDIQYF | TGTGCCAGCAGTTTTAATCGGGGGGACATTCAGTACTTC
TRBJ2-1 | - | TRBV29-1 | TRBD2 | CSVETAGLAGTSEQFF | TGCAGCGTTGAAACGGCTGGACTAGCGGGAACTTCCGAGCAGTTCTTC
TRBJ2-1 | - | TRBV24-1 | - | CATSDPYKRSYNEQFF | TGTGCCACCAGTGATCCTTACAAACGGTCCTACAATGAGCAGTTCTTC
TRBJ2-6 | once | TRBV7-6 | - | CASSLEQLYSSGANVLTF | TGTGCCAGCAGCTTAGAACAGCTGTACAGCTCTGGGGCCAACGTCCTGACTTTC
TRBJ2-3 | - | TRBV28 | - | CASSWEESTQYF | TGTGCCAGCAGTTGGGAGGAGTCGACGCAGTATTTT
TRBJ2-1 | - | TRBV15 | TRBD2 | CATSRDKLAGGSREFF | TGTGCCACCAGCAGAGATAAGCTAGCGGGAGGATCCAGGGAGTTCTTC
TRBJ2-7 | - | TRBV29-1 | - | CSVGLSETYEQYF | TGCAGCGTTGGTCTGTCGGAGACCTACGAGCAGTACTTC
TRBJ2-7 | - | TRBV20-1 | - | CSASGPRYEQYF | TGCAGTGCTAGTGGTCCACGCTACGAGCAGTACTTC
TRBJ2-1 | - | TRBV3-1 | TRBD2 | CASSPGLAGVGNEQFF | TGTGCCAGCAGCCCCGGACTAGCGGGAGTAGGAAATGAGCAGTTCTTC
TRBJ1-5 | once | TRBV5-6 | TRBD1 | CASSRTGVNQPQHF | TGTGCCAGCAGCCGGACAGGGGTAAATCAGCCCCAGCATTTT
TRBJ2-5 | - | TRBV29-1 | TRBD1 | CSVSDRGETQYF | TGCAGCGTTTCGGACAGGGGAGAGACCCAGTACTTC
TRBJ2-3 | - | TRBV7-9 | - | CASSPQGGTVQIDTQYF | TGTGCCAGCAGCCCCCAAGGGGGGACCGTGCAAATAGATACGCAGTATTTT
TRBJ1-4 | - | TRBV19 | TRBD1 | CASSIWDRGEKLFF | TGTGCCAGTAGTATATGGGACAGGGGTGAAAAACTGTTTTTT
TRBJ1-1 | - | TRBV7-9 | - | CASSFGRTEAFF | TGTGCCAGCAGCTTCGGACGGACTGAAGCTTTCTTT
TRBJ1-5 | - | TRBV20-1 | TRBD1 | CSARRQDRLNNQPQHF | TGCAGTGCTAGGCGGCAGGACAGGTTAAACAATCAGCCCCAGCATTTT
TRBJ2-1 | - | TRBV3-1 | TRBD2 | CASSPILGLAGHNEQFF | TGTGCCAGCAGCCCCATTCTGGGACTAGCGGGCCACAATGAGCAGTTCTTC
TRBJ2-6 | - | TRBV12-3/TRBV12-4 | - | CASSYRARRSGANVLTF | TGTGCCAGCAGTTACAGGGCCCGACGCTCTGGGGCCAACGTCCTGACTTTC
TRBJ1-2 | once | TRBV27 | - | CASSPSSGRVSGYTF | TGTGCCAGCAGCCCCTCATCGGGCAGGGTGTCTGGCTACACCTTC
TRBJ2-2 | - | TRBV3-1 | - | CASSQDGLLTGELFF | TGTGCCAGCAGCCAAGATGGACTCCTCACCGGGGAGCTGTTTTTT
TRBJ2-3 | - | TRBV10-3 | - | CAISESQSDTQYF | TGTGCCATCAGTGAGTCCCAGTCGGATACGCAGTATTTT
TRBJ2-7 | few | TRBV7-2 | - | CASSLTTYEQYF | TGTGCCAGCAGCTTGACCACGTACGAGCAGTACTTC
TRBJ1-2 | - | TRBV6-5 | - | CASSYSRGFGYGYTF | TGTGCCAGCAGTTACTCGAGGGGATTTGGCTATGGCTACACCTTC
TRBJ1-2 | - | TRBV29-1 | - | CSVESPHGYTF | TGCAGCGTTGAGTCTCCTCATGGCTACACCTTC
TRBJ2-7 | once | TRBV5-1 | - | CASSPDVRGTYEQYF | TGCGCCAGCAGCCCTGACGTTAGGGGGACCTACGAGCAGTACTTC
TRBJ2-1 | - | TRBV13 | - | CASSLAPGRTYNEQFF | TGTGCCAGCAGCTTAGCGCCAGGGCGCACCTACAATGAGCAGTTCTTC
TRBJ2-5 | - | TRBV20-1 | - | CSARDRVIPEETQYF | TGCAGTGCTAGAGATAGGGTTATTCCGGAAGAGACCCAGTACTTC
TRBJ1-5 | - | TRBV30 | TRBD1 | CAWRGPGTENQPQHF | TGTGCCTGGAGGGGCCCCGGGACAGAAAATCAGCCCCAGCATTTT
TRBJ1-2 | - | TRBV20-1 | TRBD1 | CSAYDRANYGYTF | TGCAGTGCTTACGACAGGGCCAACTATGGCTACACCTTC
TRBJ2-1 | - | TRBV3-1 | - | CASSRGRALGNEQFF | TGTGCCAGCAGCCGAGGTCGAGCCCTAGGTAATGAGCAGTTCTTC
TRBJ1-3 | - | TRBV12-3/TRBV12-4 | - | CASTSSGNTIYF | TGTGCCAGCACCTCTTCTGGAAACACCATATATTTT
TRBJ2-7 | - | TRBV13 | - | CASNGPPSPYEQYF | TGTGCCAGCAACGGGCCTCCGTCCCCCTACGAGCAGTACTTC
TRBJ1-1 | - | TRBV7-9 | TRBD1 | CASSATTGWRTEAFF | TGTGCCAGCAGCGCCACGACAGGGTGGAGGACTGAAGCTTTCTTT
TRBJ2-7 | once | TRBV29-1 | TRBD1 | CSVQRQGSREQYF | TGCAGCGTACAGAGACAGGGATCGCGGGAGCAGTACTTC
TRBJ2-1 | - | TRBV5-1 | - | CASRQASGDEQFF | TGCGCCAGCCGACAGGCCTCGGGCGATGAGCAGTTCTTC
TRBJ1-5 | - | TRBV19 | - | CASSWINQPQHF | TGTGCCAGTAGTTGGATCAATCAGCCCCAGCATTTT
TRBJ2-7 | - | TRBV4-1 | - | CASSRGYEQYF | TGCGCCAGCAGCAGGGGCTACGAGCAGTACTTC
TRBJ2-4 | once | TRBV7-9 | - | CASSVGRRSGGAKNIQYF | TGTGCCAGCAGCGTCGGCAGGAGATCCGGGGGCGCCAAAAACATTCAGTACTTC
TRBJ2-4 | - | TRBV18 | - | CASSPGEGIQYF | TGTGCCAGCTCACCCGGTGAGGGCATTCAGTACTTC
TRBJ1-1 | few | TRBV18 | TRBD1 | CASSPGQENTEAFF | TGTGCCAGCTCACCCGGACAGGAGAACACTGAAGCTTTCTTT
TRBJ2-1 | - | TRBV7-2 | TRBD2 | CASSYSGGNEQFF | TGTGCCAGCAGTTATAGCGGGGGGAATGAGCAGTTCTTC
TRBJ2-1 | once | TRBV24-1 | TRBD2 | CATSDSGTSPNNEQFF | TGTGCCACCAGTGACTCCGGGACTAGCCCTAACAATGAGCAGTTCTTC
TRBJ2-1 | once | TRBV7-9 | - | CASSTASGAGEQFF | TGTGCCAGCAGCACCGCCTCGGGAGCCGGTGAGCAGTTCTTC
TRBJ2-7 | - | TRBV18 | - | CASSPGPEGFEQYF | TGTGCCAGCTCCCCCGGGCCGGAGGGCTTCGAGCAGTACTTC
TRBJ1-5 | - | TRBV28 | - | CASEIGTVYSNQPQHF | TGTGCCAGCGAGATCGGGACGGTCTATAGCAATCAGCCCCAGCATTTT
TRBJ2-3 | - | TRBV2 | - | CASSVRTDTQYF | TGTGCCAGCAGTGTCCGTACAGATACGCAGTATTTT